Following are 2 T cell receptor beta chains from one sample sequenced in a study of beta chain features in type 1 diabetes. Study observations and caveats: Patients with Type 1 diabetes showed moderately but significantly shorter TCRB CDR3s in all four CD4+ subsets.

Their target antigens are unknown. Reverse transcription of all isolated RNA meant that expressed TCRB transcripts were sequenced. Using immunoSEQ multiplex PCR, the repertoire was profiled, and TCRdb retains in-frame clones only, with some absent. The sample records around 170,000 clones, about 9% being singletons. Sequenced input: central memory CD4+ T cells from blood. The receptors originated from a woman in her twenties or thirties with type 1 diabetes.

This clone has only a few counts. The rearrangement uses TRBV11-1 and TRBJ2-5, with D possibly TRBD2 on 5 matching bases. The CDR3 consists of 11 residues. CDR1 and CDR2 from the germline V gene are SGHAT and FQDESV (reference sequence). Trimming took off 5 bases at V and 5 bases at J, with 6 bases between the two ends. CDR3 sequence: CASSTRETQYF. In nucleotides, the CDR3 is TGTGCCAGCAGCACTAGGGAGACCCAGTACTTC.

This clone was observed a few times. This sequence joins TRBV6-5 and TRBJ2-7, with TRBD2 identical over 14 bases. This CDR3 contains 15 residues. V lost 2 bases, J lost 6 bases, and 3 bases stayed unmatched. Germline-derived CDR1 and CDR2 are MNHEY and SVGAGI. The CDR3 coding sequence is TGTGCCAGCAGTTACGAGGGACTAGCGGGAGCCGAGCAGTACTTC. Its translation: CASSYEGLAGAEQYF.